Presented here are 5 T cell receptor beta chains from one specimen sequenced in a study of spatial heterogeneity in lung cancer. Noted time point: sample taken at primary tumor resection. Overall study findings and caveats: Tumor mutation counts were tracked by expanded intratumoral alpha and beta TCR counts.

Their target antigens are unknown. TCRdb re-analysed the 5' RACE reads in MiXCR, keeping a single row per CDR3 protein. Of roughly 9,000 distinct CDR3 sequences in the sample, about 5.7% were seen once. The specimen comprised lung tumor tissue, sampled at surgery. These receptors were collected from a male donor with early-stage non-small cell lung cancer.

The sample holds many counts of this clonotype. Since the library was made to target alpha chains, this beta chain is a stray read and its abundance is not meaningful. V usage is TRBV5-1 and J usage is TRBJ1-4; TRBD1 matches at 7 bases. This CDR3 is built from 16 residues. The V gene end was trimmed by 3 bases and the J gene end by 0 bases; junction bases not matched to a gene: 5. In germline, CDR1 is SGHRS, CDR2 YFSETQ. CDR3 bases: TGCGCCAGCAGCTCGGGACAGCCCTCAACTAATGAAAAACTGTTTTTT. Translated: CASSSGQPSTNEKLFF.

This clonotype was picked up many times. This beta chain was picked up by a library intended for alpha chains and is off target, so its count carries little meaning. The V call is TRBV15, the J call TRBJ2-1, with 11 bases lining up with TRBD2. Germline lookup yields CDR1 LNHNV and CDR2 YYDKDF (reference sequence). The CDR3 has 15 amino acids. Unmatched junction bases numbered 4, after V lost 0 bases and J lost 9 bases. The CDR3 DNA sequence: TGTGCCACCAGCAGAGAACTAGCGGGAGCTGGTGAGCAGTTCTTC. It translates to CATSRELAGAGEQFF.

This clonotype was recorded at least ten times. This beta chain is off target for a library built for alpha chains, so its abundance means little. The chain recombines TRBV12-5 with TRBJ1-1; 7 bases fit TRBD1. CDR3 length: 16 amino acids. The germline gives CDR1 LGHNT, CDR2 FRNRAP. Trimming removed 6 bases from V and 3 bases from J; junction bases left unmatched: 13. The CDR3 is CASGQRQGRRDTEAFF. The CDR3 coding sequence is TGTGCTAGTGGCCAAAGACAGGGACGGCGGGACACTGAAGCTTTCTTT.

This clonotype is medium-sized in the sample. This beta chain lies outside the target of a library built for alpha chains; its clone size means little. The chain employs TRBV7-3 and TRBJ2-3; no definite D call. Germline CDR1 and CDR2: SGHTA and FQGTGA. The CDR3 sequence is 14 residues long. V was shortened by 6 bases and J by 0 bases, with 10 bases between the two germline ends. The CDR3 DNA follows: TGTGCCAGCAGTCCCTTAGGGAGCACAGATACGCAGTATTTT. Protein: CASSPLGSTDTQYF.

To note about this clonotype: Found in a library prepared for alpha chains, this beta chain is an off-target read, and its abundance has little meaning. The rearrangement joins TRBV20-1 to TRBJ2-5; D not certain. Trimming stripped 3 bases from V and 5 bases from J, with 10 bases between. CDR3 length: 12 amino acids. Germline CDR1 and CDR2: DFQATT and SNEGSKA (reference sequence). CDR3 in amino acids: CSASARTETQYF. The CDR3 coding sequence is TGCAGTGCTAGCGCCAGGACGGAGACCCAGTACTTC.